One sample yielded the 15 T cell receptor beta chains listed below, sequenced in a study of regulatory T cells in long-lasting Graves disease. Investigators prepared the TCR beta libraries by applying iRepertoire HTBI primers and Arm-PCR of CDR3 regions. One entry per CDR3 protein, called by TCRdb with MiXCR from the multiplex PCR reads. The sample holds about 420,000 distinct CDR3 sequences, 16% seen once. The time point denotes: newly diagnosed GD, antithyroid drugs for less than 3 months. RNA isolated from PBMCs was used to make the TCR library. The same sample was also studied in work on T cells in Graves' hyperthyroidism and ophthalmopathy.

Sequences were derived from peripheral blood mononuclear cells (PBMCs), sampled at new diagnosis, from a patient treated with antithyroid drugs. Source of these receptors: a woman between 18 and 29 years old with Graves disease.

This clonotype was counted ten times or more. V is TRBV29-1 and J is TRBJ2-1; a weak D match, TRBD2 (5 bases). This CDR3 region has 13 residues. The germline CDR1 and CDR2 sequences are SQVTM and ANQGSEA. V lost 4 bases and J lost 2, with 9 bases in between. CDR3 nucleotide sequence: TGCAGCGTTGTAGCGTCTACCTACAATGAGCAGTTCTTC. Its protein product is CSVVASTYNEQFF.

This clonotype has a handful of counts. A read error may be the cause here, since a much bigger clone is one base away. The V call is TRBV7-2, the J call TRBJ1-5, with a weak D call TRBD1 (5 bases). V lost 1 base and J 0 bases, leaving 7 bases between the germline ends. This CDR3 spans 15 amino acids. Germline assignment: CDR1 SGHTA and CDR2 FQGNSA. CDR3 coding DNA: TGTGCCAGCAGCTTAGTGACAGCTAGCAATCAGCCCCAGCATTTT. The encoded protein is CASSLVTASNQPQHF.

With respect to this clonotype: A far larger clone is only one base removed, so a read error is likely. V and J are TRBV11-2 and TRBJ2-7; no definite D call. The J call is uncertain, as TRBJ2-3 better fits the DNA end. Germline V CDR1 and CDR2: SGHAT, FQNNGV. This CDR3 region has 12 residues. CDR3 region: CASSPMSDTQYF. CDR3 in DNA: TGTGCCAGCAGTCCCATGTCAGATACGCAGTATTTT.

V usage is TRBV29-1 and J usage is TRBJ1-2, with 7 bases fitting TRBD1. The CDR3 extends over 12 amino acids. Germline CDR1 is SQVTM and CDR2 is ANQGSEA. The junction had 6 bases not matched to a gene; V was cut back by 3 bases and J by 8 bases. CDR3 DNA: TGCAGCGTTGATCAGGACAGGATCGGCTACACCTTC. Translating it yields CSVDQDRIGYTF.

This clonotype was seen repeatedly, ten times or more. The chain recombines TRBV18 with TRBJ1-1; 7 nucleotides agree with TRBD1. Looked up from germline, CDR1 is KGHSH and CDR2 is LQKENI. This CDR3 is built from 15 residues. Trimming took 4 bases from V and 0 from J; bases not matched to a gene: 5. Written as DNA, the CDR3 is TGTGCCAGCTCACTGACAGGGAAAATGAACACTGAAGCTTTCTTT. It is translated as CASSLTGKMNTEAFF.

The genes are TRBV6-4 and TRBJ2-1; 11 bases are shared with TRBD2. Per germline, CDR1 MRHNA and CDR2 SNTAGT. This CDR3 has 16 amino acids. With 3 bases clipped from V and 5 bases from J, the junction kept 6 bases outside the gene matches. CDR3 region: CASSETGTSGNNEQFF. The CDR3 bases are TGTGCCAGCAGTGAGACCGGGACTAGCGGAAACAATGAGCAGTTCTTC.

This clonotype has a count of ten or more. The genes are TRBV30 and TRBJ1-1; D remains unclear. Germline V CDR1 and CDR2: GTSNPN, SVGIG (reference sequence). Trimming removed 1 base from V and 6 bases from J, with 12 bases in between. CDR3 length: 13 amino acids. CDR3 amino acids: CAWSDRSYAEAFF. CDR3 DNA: TGTGCCTGGAGTGATCGATCTTATGCTGAAGCTTTCTTT.

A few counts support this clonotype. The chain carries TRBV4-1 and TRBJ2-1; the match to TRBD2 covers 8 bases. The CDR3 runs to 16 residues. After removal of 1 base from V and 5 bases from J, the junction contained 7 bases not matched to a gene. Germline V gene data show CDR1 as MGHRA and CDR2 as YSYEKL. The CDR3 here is CASSQGGLVRDNEQFF. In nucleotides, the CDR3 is TGCGCCAGCAGCCAAGGGGGACTAGTGCGGGACAATGAGCAGTTCTTC.

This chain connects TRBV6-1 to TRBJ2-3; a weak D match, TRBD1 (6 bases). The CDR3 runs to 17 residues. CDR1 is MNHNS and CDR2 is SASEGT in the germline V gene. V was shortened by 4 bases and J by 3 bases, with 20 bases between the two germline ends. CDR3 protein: CASSGRGVGTQTDTQYF. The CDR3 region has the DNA TGTGCCAGCAGTGGGAGAGGAGTAGGGACACAAACAGATACGCAGTATTTT.

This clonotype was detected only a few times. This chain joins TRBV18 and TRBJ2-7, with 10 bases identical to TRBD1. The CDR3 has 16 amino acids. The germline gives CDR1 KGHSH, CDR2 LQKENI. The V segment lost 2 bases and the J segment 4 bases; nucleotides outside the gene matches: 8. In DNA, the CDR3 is TGTGCCAGCTCACCATCCCCCCGGGACAGGGGTTACGAGCAGTACTTC. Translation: CASSPSPRDRGYEQYF.

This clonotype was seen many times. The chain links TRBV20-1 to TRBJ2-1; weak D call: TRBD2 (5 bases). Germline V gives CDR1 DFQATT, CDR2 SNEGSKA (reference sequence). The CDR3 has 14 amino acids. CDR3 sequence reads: CSALSESLYNEQFF. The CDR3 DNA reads TGCAGCGCGCTTAGCGAGAGCCTCTACAATGAGCAGTTCTTC.

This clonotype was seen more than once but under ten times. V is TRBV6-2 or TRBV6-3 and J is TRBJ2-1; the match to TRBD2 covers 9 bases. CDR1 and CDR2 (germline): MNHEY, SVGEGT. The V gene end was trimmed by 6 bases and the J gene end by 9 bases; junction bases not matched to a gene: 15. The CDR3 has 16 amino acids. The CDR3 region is CASSHRTSALTGEQFF. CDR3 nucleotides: TGTGCCAGCAGCCACCGGACTAGCGCCCTGACTGGTGAGCAGTTCTTC.

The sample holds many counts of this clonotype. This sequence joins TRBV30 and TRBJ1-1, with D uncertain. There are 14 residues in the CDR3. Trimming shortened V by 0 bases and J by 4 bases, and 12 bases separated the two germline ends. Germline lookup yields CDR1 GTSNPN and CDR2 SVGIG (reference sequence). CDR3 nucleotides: TGTGCCTGGAGTGTACGGAGGGCGGCCACTGAAGCTTTCTTT. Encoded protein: CAWSVRRAATEAFF.

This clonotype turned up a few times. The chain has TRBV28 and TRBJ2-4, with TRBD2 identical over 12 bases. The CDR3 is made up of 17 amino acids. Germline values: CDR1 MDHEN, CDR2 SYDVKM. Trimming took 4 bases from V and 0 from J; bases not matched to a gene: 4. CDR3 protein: CASSWGGLAGAKNIQYF. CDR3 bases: TGTGCCAGCAGTTGGGGGGGACTAGCGGGAGCCAAAAACATTCAGTACTTC.

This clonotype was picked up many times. CDR3 region: CASSVSYTGELFF. The CDR3 DNA is TGCGCCAGCAGTGTGTCTTACACCGGGGAGCTGTTTTTT. V usage is TRBV10-1 and J usage is TRBJ2-2; the D is unclear. The germline V gene has CDR1 WNHNN and CDR2 SYGVQD (reference sequence). The CDR3 runs 13 residues. Trimming took 4 bases from V and 3 from J, leaving 6 bases between them.